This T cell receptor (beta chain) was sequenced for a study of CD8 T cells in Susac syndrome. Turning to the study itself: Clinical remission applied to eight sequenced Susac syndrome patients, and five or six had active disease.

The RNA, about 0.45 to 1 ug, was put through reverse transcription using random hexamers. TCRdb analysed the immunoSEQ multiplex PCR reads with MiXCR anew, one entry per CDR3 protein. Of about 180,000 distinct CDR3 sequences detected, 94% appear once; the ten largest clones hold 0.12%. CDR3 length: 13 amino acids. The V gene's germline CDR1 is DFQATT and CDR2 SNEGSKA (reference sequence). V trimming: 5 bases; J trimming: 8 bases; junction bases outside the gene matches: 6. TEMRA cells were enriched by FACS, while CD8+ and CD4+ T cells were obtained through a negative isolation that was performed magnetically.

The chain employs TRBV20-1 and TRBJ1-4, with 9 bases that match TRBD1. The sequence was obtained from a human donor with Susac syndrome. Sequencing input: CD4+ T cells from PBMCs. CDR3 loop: CSAEDRGVEKLFF. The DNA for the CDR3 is TGCAGTGCTGAGGACAGGGGAGTGGAAAAACTGTTTTTT.